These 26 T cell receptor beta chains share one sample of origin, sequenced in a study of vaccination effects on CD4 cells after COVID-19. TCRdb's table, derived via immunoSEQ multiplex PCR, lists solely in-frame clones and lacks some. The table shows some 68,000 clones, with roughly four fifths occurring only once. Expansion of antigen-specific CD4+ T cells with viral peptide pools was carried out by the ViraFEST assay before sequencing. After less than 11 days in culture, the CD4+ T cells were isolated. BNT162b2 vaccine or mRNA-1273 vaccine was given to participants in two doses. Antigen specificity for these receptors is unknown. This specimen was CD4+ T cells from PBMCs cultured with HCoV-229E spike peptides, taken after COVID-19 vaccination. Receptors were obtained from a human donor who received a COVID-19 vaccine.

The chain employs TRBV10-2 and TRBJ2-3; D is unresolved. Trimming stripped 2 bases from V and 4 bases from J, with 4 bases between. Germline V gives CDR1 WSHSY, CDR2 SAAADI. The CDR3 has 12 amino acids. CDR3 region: CASSELSDTQYF. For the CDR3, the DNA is TGCGCCAGCAGTGAGCTTTCAGATACGCAGTATTTT.

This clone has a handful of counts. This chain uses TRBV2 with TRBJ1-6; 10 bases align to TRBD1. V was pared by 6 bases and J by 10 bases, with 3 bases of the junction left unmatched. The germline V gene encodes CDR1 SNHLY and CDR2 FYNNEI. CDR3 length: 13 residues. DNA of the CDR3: TGTGCCAGCAGGATGACAGGGGGCTCACCCCTCCACTTT. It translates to CASRMTGGSPLHF.

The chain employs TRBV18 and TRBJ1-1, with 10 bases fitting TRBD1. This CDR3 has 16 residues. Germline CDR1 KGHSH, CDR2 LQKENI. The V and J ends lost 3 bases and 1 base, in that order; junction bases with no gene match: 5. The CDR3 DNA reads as TGTGCCAGCTCACCGTTGACAGGGGGCGAGAACACTGAAGCTTTCTTT. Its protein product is CASSPLTGGENTEAFF.

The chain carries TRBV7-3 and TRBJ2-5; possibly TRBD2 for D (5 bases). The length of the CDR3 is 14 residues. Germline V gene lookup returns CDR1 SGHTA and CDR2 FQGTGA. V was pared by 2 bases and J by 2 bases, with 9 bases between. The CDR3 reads CASSLRGAQETQYF. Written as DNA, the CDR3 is TGTGCCAGCAGCTTACGGGGAGCTCAAGAGACCCAGTACTTC.

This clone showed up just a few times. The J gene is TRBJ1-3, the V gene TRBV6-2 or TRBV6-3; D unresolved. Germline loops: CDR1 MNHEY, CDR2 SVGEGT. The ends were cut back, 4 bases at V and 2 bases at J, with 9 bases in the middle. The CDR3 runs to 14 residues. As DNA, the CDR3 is TGTGCCAGCAGTTTTGCGAGGGCTGGAAACACCATATATTTT. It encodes CASSFARAGNTIYF.

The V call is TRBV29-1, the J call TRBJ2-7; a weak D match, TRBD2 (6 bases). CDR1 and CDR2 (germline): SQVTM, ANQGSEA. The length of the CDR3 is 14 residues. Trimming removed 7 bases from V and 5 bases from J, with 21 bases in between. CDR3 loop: CSAGDCRGEHEQYV. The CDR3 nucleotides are TGCAGCGCTGGGGACTGCCGGGGAGAGCACGAGCAGTACGTC.

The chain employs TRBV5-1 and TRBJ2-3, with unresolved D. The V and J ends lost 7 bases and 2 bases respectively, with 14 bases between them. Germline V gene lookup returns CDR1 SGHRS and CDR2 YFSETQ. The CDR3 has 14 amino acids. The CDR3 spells CASANRADTDTQYF. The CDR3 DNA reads TGCGCCAGCGCTAACCGGGCCGACACAGATACGCAGTATTTT.

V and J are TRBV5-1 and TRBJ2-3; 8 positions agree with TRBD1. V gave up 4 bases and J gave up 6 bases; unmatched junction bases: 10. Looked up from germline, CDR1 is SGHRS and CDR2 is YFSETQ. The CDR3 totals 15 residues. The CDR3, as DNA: TGCGCCAGCAGCCAATCCCAGGGGGCTACGGATACGCAGTATTTT. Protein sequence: CASSQSQGATDTQYF.

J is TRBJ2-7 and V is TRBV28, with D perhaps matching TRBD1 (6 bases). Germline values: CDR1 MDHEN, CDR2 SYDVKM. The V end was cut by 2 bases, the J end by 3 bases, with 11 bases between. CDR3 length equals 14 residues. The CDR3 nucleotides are TGTGCCAGCAGTTTAGGGACAACCGGCTACGAGCAGTACGTC. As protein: CASSLGTTGYEQYV.

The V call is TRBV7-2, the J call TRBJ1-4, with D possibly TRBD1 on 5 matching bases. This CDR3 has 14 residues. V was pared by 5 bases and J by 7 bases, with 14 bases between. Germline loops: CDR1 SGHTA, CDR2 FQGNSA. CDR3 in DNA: TGTGCCAGCAGCCCAGTTATCGGGGGTGAAAAACTGTTTTTT. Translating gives CASSPVIGGEKLFF.

The CDR3 loop is CASSRGGASNQPQHF. The CDR3, as DNA: TGTGCCAGTAGCAGGGGAGGGGCTAGCAATCAGCCCCAGCATTTT. The rearrangement links TRBV19 to TRBJ1-5; a possible D gene is TRBD1 (6 bases). V lost 6 bases to trimming and J lost 0 bases, with 12 bases between them. The CDR3 runs 15 residues. In germline, CDR1 is LNHDA, CDR2 SQIVND (reference sequence).

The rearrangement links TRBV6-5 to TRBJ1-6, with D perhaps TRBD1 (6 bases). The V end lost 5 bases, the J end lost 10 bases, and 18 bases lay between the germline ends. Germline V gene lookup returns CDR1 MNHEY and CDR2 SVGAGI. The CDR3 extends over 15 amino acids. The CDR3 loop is CASSPYREESSPLHF. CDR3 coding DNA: TGTGCCAGCAGTCCCTACAGGGAAGAGTCCTCACCCCTCCACTTT.

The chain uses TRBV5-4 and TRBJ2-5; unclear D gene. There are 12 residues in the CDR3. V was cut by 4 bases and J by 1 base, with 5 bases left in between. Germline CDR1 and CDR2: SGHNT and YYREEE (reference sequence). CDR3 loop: CASSVPQETQYF. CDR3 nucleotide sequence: TGTGCCAGCAGCGTGCCCCAAGAGACCCAGTACTTC.

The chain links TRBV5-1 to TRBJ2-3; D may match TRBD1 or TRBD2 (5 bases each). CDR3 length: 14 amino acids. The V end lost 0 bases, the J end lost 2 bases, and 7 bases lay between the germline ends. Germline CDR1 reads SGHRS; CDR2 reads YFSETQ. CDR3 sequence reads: CASSLGDPTDTQYF. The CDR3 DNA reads TGCGCCAGCAGCTTGGGGGACCCCACAGATACGCAGTATTTT.

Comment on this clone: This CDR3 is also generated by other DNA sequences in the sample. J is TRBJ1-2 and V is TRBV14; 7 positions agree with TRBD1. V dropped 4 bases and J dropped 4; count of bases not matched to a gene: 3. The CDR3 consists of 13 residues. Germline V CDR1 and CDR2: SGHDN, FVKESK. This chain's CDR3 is CASSPGQSYGYTF. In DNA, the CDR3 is TGTGCCAGCAGCCCGGGACAGTCCTATGGCTACACCTTC.

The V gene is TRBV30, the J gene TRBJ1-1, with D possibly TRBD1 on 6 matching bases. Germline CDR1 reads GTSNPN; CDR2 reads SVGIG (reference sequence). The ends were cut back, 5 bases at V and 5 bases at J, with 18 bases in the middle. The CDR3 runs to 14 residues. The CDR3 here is CAWAKQGLSTEAFF. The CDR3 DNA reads TGTGCCTGGGCCAAACAGGGTCTTTCAACTGAAGCTTTCTTT.

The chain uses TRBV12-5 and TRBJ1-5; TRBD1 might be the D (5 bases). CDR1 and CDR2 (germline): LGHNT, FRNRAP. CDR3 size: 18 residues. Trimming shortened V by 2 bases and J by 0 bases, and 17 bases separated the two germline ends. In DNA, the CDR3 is TGTGCTAGTGGTTTGTCCCCCGGGACGGCCTATAGCAATCAGCCCCAGCATTTT. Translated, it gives CASGLSPGTAYSNQPQHF.

This chain's CDR3 is CASSLWGEGTDTQYF. The CDR3 bases are TGTGCCAGCAGCTTATGGGGGGAGGGTACAGATACGCAGTATTTT. This chain uses TRBV7-3 with TRBJ2-3, with TRBD2 matching over 7 bases. The CDR3 covers 15 residues. J was trimmed by 3 bases and V by 2 bases; bases with no gene match: 5. Germline-derived CDR1 and CDR2 are SGHTA and FQGTGA.

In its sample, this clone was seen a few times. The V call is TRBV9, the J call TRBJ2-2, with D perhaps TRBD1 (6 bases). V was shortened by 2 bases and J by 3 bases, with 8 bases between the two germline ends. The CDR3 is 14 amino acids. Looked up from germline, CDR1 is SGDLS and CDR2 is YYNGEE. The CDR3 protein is CASSVAGDTGELFF. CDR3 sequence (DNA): TGTGCCAGCAGCGTTGCAGGGGACACCGGGGAGCTGTTTTTT.

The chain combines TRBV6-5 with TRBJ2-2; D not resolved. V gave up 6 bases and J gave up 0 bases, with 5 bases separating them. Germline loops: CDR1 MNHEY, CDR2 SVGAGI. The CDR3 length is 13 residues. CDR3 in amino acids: CASRFSNTGELFF. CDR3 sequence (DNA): TGTGCCAGCAGGTTCTCGAACACCGGGGAGCTGTTTTTT.

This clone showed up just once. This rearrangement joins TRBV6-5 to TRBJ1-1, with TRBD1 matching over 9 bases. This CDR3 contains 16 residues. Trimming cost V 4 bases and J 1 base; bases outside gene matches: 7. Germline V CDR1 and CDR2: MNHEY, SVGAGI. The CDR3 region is CASSSPGQGRNTEAFF. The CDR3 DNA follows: TGTGCCAGCAGTTCACCGGGACAGGGAAGGAACACTGAAGCTTTCTTT.

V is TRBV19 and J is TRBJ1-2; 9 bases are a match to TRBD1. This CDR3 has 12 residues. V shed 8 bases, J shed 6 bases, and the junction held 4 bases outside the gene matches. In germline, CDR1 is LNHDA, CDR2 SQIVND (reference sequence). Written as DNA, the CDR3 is TGTGCCAGTTATACAGGGGGCCATGGCTACACCTTC. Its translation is CASYTGGHGYTF.

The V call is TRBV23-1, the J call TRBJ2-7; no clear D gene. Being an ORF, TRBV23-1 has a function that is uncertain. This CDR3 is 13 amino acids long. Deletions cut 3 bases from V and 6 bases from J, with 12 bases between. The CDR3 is CASSQGLPGEQYV. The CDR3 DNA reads TGCGCCAGCAGTCAGGGTCTTCCGGGCGAGCAGTACGTC.

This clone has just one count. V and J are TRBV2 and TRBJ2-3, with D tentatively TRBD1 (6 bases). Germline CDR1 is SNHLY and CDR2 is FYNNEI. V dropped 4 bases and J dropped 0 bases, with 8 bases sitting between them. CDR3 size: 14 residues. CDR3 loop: CASSVQGSTDTQYF. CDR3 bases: TGTGCCAGCAGTGTTCAGGGGAGCACAGATACGCAGTATTTT.

The CDR3 loop is CASTERGQFSNQPQHF. Written as DNA, the CDR3 is TGTGCCAGCACCGAGAGGGGGCAGTTTAGCAATCAGCCCCAGCATTTT. The chain uses TRBV7-8 and TRBJ1-5; 7 bases line up with TRBD1. J was trimmed by 0 bases and V by 7 bases; bases with no gene match: 9. Germline V gives CDR1 SGHVS, CDR2 FQNEAQ. CDR3 length: 16 amino acids. The variable domain in full, with the rest retrieved from reference TRBV7-8 and TRBJ1-5, is GAGVSQSPRYKVAKRGQDVALRCDPISGHVSLFWYQQALGQGPEFLTYFQNEAQLDKSGLPSDRFFAERPEGSVSTLKIQRTQQEDSAVYLCASTERGQFSNQPQHFGDGTRLSIL.

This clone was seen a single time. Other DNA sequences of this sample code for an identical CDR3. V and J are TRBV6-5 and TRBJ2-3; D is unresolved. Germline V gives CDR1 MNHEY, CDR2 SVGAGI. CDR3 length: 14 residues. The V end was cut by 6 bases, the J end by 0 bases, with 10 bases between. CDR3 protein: CASRLTRSTDTQYF. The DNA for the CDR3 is TGTGCCAGCAGACTCACAAGGAGCACAGATACGCAGTATTTT.